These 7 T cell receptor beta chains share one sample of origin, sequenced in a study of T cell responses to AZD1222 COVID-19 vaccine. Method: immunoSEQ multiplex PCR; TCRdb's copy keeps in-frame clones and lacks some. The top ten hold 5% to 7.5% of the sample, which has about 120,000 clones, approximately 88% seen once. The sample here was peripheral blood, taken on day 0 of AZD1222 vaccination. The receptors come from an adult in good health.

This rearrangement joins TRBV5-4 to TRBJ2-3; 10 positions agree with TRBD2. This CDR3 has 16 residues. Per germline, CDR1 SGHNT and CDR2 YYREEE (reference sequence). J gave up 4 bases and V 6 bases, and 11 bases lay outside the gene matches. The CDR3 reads CASTEGGAGGPDTQYF. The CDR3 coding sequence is TGTGCCAGCACCGAAGGGGGAGCGGGGGGGCCAGATACGCAGTATTTT.

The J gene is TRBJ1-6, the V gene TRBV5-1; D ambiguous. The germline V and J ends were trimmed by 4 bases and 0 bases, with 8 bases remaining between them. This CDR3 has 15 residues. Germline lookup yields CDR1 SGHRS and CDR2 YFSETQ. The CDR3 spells CASSQDSSYNSPLHF. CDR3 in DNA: TGCGCCAGCAGCCAGGATAGCTCCTATAATTCACCCCTCCACTTT.

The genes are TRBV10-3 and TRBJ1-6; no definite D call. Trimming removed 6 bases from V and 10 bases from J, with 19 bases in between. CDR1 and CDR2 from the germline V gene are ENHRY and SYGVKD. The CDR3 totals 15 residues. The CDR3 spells CAIRSGTGLESPLHF. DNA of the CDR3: TGTGCCATCAGAAGCGGTACCGGGTTGGAATCACCCCTCCACTTT.

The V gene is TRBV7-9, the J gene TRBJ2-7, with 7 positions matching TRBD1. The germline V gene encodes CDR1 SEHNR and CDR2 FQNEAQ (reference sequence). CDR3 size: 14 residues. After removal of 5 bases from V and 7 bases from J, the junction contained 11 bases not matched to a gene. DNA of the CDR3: TGTGCCAGCAGCAATACTCCAGGGGGTGCTGAGCAGTACTTC. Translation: CASSNTPGGAEQYF. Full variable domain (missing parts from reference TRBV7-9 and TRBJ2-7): DTGVSQNPRHKITKRGQNVTFRCDPISEHNRLYWYRQTLGQGPEFLTYFQNEAQLEKSRLLSDRFSAERPKGSFSTLEIQRTEQGDSAMYLCASSNTPGGAEQYFGPGTRLTVT.

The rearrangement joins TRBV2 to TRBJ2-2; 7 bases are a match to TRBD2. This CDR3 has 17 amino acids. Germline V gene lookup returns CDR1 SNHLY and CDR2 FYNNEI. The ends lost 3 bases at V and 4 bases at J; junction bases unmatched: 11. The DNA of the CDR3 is TGTGCCAGCAGTGAGGAGATCTGGACTAGTGTCACCGGGGAGCTGTTTTTT. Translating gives CASSEEIWTSVTGELFF.

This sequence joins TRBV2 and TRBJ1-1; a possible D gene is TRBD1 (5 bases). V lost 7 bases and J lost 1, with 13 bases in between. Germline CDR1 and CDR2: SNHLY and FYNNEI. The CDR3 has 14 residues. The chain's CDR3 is CASISSGANTEAFF. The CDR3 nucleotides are TGTGCCAGCATCTCCTCCGGGGCGAACACTGAAGCTTTCTTT.

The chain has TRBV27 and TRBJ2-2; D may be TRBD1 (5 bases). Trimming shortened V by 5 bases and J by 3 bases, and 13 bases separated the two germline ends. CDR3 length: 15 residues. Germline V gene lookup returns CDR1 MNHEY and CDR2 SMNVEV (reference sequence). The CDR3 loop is CASSDRDGYTGELFF. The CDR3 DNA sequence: TGTGCCAGCAGTGACAGAGACGGTTACACCGGGGAGCTGTTTTTT.